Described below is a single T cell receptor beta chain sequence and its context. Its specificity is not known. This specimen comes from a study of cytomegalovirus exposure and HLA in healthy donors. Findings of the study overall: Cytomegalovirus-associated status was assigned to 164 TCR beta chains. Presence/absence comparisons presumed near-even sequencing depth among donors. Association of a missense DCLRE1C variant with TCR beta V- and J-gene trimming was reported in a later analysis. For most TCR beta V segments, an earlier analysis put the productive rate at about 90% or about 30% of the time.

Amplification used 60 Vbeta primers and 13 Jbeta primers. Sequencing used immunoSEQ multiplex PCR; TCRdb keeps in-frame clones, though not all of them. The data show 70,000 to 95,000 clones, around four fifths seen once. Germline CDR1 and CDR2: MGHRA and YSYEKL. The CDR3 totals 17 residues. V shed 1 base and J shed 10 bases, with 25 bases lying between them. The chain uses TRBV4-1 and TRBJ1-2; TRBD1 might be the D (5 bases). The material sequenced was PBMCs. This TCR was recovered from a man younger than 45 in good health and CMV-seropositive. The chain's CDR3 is CASSQGSGVKGGGDYTF. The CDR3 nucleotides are TGCGCCAGCAGCCAAGGTAGCGGTGTTAAGGGTGGAGGGGACTACACCTTC.